This T cell receptor (beta chain) was documented in a study of early T cells in non-severe SARS-CoV-2 infection. At the level of the study: Sequencing was performed on bulk RNA from unsorted whole blood, leaving chains unpaired. Regarding the study as a whole: Anti-spike CD8 responses were favored by VDJdb matching, which missed private and CD4 specificities.

The CDR3 runs to 11 residues. The V end was cut by 4 bases, the J end by 4 bases, with 7 bases between. Germline-derived CDR1 and CDR2 are SQVTM and ANQGSEA. This clonotype appeared a few times. Its antigen is not known. Researchers tagged individual cDNA molecules with unique molecular identifiers. Using its own MiXCR run on the 5' RACE reads, TCRdb lists one record per CDR3 protein. The sample records 20,000 to 25,000 distinct CDR3 sequences, approximately 4.5% being singletons. The chain is built from TRBV29-1 and TRBJ2-5; D ambiguous. The TCR originated in an adult who was a healthcare worker with PCR-confirmed SARS-CoV-2 infection or an uninfected control (not recorded which). Sequencing used whole blood. CDR3 amino acids: CSVGARETQYF. DNA of the CDR3: TGCAGCGTTGGGGCTAGAGAGACCCAGTACTTC.